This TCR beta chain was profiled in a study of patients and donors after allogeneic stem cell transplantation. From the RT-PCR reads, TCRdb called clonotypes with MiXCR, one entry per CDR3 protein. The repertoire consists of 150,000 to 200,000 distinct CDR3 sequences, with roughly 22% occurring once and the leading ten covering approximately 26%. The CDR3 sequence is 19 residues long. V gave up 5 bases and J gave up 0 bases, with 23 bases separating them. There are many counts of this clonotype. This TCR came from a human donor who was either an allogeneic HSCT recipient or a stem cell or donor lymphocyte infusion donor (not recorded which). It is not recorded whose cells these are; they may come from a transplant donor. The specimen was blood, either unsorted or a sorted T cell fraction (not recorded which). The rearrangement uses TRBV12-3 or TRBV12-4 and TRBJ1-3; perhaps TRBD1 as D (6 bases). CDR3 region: CASSGVDKRGQFSGNTIYF. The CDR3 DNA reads TGTGCCAGCAGTGGGGTAGACAAACGAGGACAGTTCTCTGGAAACACCATATATTTT.